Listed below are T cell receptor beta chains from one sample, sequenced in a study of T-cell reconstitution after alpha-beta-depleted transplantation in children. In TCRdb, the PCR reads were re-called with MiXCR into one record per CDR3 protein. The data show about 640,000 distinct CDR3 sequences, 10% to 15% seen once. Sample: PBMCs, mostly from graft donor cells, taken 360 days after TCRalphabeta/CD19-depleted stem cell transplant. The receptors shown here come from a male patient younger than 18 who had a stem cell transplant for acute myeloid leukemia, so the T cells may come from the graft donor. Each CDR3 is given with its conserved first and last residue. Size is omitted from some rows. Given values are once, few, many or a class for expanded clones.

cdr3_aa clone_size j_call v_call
CSVVGGYEQYF many TRBJ2-7 TRBV29-1
CASSSLLYYGYTF . TRBJ1-2 TRBV7-8
CASSFPGTSGIYEQYF few TRBJ2-7 TRBV28
CASSSSRVSGTYEQYF . TRBJ2-7 TRBV7-2
CASSLSGRVLREQYF few TRBJ2-7 TRBV12-3/TRBV12-4
CASSPPYQETQYF . TRBJ2-5 TRBV18
CASSRLGETDSYEQYF . TRBJ2-7 TRBV3-1
CASSQDLAVVSGNEQFF . TRBJ2-1 TRBV4-3
CASSEVDVLTF . TRBJ2-6 TRBV12-3/TRBV12-4
CASSFSRPGQYF few TRBJ2-7 TRBV11-2
CASSRTSASNRFSYEQYF few TRBJ2-7 TRBV11-1
CASSAGTASYGYTF . TRBJ1-2 TRBV28
CASSRRDREWNEQFF . TRBJ2-1 TRBV18
CASRFTAVGELFF many TRBJ1-4 TRBV6-2/TRBV6-3
CASSLMAWSAANLYEQYF few TRBJ2-7 TRBV7-6
CASSTNRGRNAEAFF . TRBJ1-1 TRBV7-9
CASSLVTGGNGYTF . TRBJ1-2 TRBV12-3/TRBV12-4
CASSSGQVNAEQYF . TRBJ2-7 TRBV19
CASSQDEGETSTDTQYF few TRBJ2-3 TRBV4-3
CASSARDRGRLGDTGELFF many TRBJ2-2 TRBV7-8
CASSRADKSGYTF few TRBJ1-2 TRBV5-5
CASRLAEETQYF . TRBJ2-5 TRBV9
CSARGGGATGELFF few TRBJ2-2 TRBV20-1
CASSKWGPNQPQHF few TRBJ1-5 TRBV28
CSADGGLHIAKNIQYF . TRBJ2-4 TRBV20-1
CAIRDRGRADTQYF . TRBJ2-3 TRBV10-3
CSAPGTSSNEQFF many TRBJ2-1 TRBV20-1
CASSFSYGTDTQYF few TRBJ2-3 TRBV28
CASSLSGQALYEQYF few TRBJ2-7 TRBV12-3/TRBV12-4